The present T cell receptor beta chain was sequenced within a study of blood T cell repertoires in COVID-19. Overall study: Samples came from the United States, Italy and Spain, spanning acute and convalescent COVID-19. T cells, B-cell-depleted T cells, or PBMCs provided the cDNA or gDNA that served as material.

Germline-derived CDR1 and CDR2 are MNHEY and SVGAGI. CDR3 length equals 15 residues. Trimming at V came to 2 bases and at J to 3 bases, leaving 5 bases not matched to a gene. Profiling relied on immunoSEQ multiplex PCR, and the TCRdb table lists in-frame clones only, not all of them. This table holds 95,000 to 110,000 clones, roughly 87% found once. This sequence originates from a human donor in a cohort sampled during active COVID-19. The chain recombines TRBV6-5 with TRBJ1-1; TRBD1 agrees at 8 bases. The sequencing input was peripheral blood. CDR3: CASSYGTGGDTEAFF. The CDR3 DNA reads as TGTGCCAGCAGTTACGGAACAGGGGGGGACACTGAAGCTTTCTTT.